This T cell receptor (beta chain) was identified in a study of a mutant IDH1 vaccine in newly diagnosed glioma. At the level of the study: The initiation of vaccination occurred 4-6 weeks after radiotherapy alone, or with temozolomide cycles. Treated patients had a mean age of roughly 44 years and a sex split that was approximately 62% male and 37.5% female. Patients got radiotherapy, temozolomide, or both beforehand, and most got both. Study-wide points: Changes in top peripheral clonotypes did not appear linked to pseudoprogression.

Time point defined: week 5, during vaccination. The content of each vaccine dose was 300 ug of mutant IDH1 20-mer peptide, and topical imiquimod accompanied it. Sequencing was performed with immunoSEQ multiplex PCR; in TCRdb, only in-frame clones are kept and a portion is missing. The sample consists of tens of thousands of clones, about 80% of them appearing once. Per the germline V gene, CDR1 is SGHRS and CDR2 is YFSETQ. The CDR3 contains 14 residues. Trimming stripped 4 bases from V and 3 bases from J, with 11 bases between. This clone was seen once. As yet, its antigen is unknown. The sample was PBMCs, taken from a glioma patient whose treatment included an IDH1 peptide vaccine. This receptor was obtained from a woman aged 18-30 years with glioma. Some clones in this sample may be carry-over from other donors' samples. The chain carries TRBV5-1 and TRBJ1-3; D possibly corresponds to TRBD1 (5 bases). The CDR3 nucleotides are TGCGCCAGCAGCGGTGGGGGGAGTGGAAACACCATATATTTT. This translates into CASSGGGSGNTIYF.